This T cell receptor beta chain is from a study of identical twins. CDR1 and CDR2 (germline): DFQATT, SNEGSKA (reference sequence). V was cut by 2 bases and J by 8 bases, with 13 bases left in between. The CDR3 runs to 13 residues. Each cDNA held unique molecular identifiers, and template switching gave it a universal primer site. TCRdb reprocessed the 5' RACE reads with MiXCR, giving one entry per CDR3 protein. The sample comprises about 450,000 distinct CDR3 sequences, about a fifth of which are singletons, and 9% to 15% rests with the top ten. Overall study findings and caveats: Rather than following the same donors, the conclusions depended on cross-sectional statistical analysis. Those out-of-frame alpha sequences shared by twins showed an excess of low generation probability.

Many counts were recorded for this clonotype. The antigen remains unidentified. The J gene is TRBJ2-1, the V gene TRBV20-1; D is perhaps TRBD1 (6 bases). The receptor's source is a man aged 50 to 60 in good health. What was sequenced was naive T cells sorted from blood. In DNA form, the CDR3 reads TGCAGTGCTAGACGCCGGGACACCCATGAGCAGTTCTTC. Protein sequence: CSARRRDTHEQFF.